The rows below give T cell receptor beta chains drawn from one sample of a study of blood T cell repertoires in COVID-19. Measured with immunoSEQ multiplex PCR; TCRdb has only the in-frame clones, and not every one. The table records some 70,000 clones, 70% to 85% of them present only once. Sequencing was carried out using peripheral blood. The receptor source for this set is a woman in her 50s with acute or convalescent COVID-19. Each CDR3 is given with its conserved first and last residue. D genes are given only for firm matches. Part of the rows lack a size; the others show once, few, many or a class for expanded clones.

V,D,size,J,CDR3,DNA
TRBV11-3,TRBD1,.,TRBJ2-6,CASSPGTGESGANVLTF,TGTGCCAGCAGTCCCGGGACAGGGGAATCTGGGGCCAACGTCCTGACTTTC
TRBV12-3/TRBV12-4,.,.,TRBJ2-1,CASSLVQNNEQFF,TGTGCCAGCAGTTTAGTCCAAAACAATGAGCAGTTCTTC
TRBV4-1,TRBD2,once,TRBJ2-2,CASSQESGILNTGELFF,TGCGCCAGCAGCCAGGAGAGCGGGATTCTAAACACCGGGGAGCTGTTTTTT
TRBV20-1,.,once,TRBJ2-5,CSASGRVGVQETQYF,TGCAGTGCTAGTGGTCGGGTGGGAGTACAAGAGACCCAGTACTTC
TRBV19,TRBD1,few,TRBJ2-2,CASNHRDRDFEFANTGELFF,TGTGCCAGTAATCACCGGGACAGGGATTTTGAGTTCGCGAACACCGGGGAGCTGTTTTTT
TRBV27,TRBD1,few,TRBJ2-7,CASRQGTAVSYEQYF,TGTGCCAGCAGACAAGGGACAGCCGTTTCCTACGAGCAGTACTTC
TRBV6-6,.,.,TRBJ2-2,CASSYASVGAGELFF,TGTGCCAGCAGTTACGCTAGCGTGGGCGCCGGGGAGCTGTTTTTT
TRBV19,TRBD1,once,TRBJ1-2,CASSTGGRGGRGYTF,TGTGCCAGTAGTACAGGGGGCAGAGGTGGTCGGGGCTACACCTTC
TRBV19,.,.,TRBJ1-2,CASSIETLTFYGYTF,TGTGCCAGTAGTATCGAGACGCTGACTTTCTATGGCTACACCTTC
TRBV19,.,.,TRBJ1-1,CASIALTGVAEAFF,TGTGCCAGTATTGCCTTGACAGGAGTAGCTGAAGCTTTCTTT
TRBV6-4,.,.,TRBJ1-1,CASSDLGGKGGSTEAFF,TGTGCCAGCAGTGACCTTGGAGGGAAGGGGGGGAGCACTGAAGCTTTCTTT
TRBV10-1,.,few,TRBJ2-7,CASSDTHRAYEQYF,TGCGCCAGCAGTGATACCCACAGGGCCTACGAGCAGTACTTC
TRBV19,.,.,TRBJ1-2,CASKLQGALAGYTF,TGTGCCAGTAAGCTACAGGGAGCCCTAGCTGGCTACACCTTC
TRBV5-1,.,.,TRBJ1-2,CASSLGQISGYTF,TGCGCCAGCAGCTTGGGACAGATCAGTGGCTACACCTTC
TRBV5-8,TRBD1,.,TRBJ1-5,CASSSTGTGAQPQHF,TGTGCCAGCAGCTCGACCGGGACAGGGGCTCAGCCCCAGCATTTT
TRBV6-1,.,.,TRBJ1-2,CASSEGAAQRFNYGYTF,TGTGCCAGCAGTGAAGGGGCAGCCCAGAGATTTAACTATGGCTACACCTTC
TRBV5-1,TRBD1,few,TRBJ1-1,CASSLLGQGNTEAFF,TGCGCCAGCAGCTTGTTGGGACAGGGGAACACTGAAGCTTTCTTT
TRBV9,.,.,TRBJ1-1,CASSVSPRGDTEAFF,TGTGCCAGCAGCGTATCACCCCGGGGGGACACTGAAGCTTTCTTT
TRBV28,.,.,TRBJ1-2,CASQQGEVYGYTF,TGTGCCAGCCAACAGGGCGAAGTTTATGGCTACACCTTC
TRBV10-3,TRBD2,.,TRBJ2-1,CAISESKGIAGGDEQFF,TGTGCCATCAGTGAGTCGAAGGGAATAGCGGGAGGGGATGAGCAGTTCTTC
TRBV7-3,TRBD2,.,TRBJ2-1,CASSISGGASYNEQFF,TGTGCCAGCAGCATTAGCGGGGGGGCCTCCTACAATGAGCAGTTCTTC
TRBV29-1,.,.,TRBJ1-1,CSVDGGPGTEAFF,TGCAGCGTTGACGGGGGGCCGGGGACTGAAGCTTTCTTT
TRBV5-4,.,.,TRBJ2-7,CASSPGSTRTLYEQYF,TGTGCCAGCAGCCCGGGGTCGACTCGTACACTCTACGAGCAGTACTTC
TRBV6-2/TRBV6-3,.,.,TRBJ2-6,CASSAPGLSSGANVLTF,TGTGCCAGCAGCGCCCCAGGGCTTAGCTCTGGGGCCAACGTCCTGACTTTC
TRBV9,TRBD2,.,TRBJ2-1,CASSVELAGGISEQFF,TGTGCCAGCAGCGTAGAACTAGCGGGGGGAATTAGTGAGCAGTTCTTC
TRBV30,.,.,TRBJ2-1,CAWSVVAGNGQFF,TGTGCCTGGAGTGTAGTGGCCGGGAATGGGCAGTTCTTC
TRBV4-1,.,.,TRBJ1-2,CASSQTSRGYYGYTF,TGCGCCAGCAGCCAGACCAGCAGGGGATACTATGGCTACACCTTC
TRBV7-6,.,.,TRBJ2-5,CASGPQGSHLETQYF,TGTGCCAGCGGACCACAGGGTAGCCATCTGGAGACCCAGTACTTC
TRBV11-2,.,.,TRBJ2-1,CASSLVSRLQSSYNEQFF,TGTGCCAGCAGCTTAGTTAGTCGACTGCAAAGCTCCTACAATGAGCAGTTCTTC
TRBV5-1,.,medium-sized,TRBJ1-6,CASSLGDPGDSPLHF,TGCGCCAGCAGCTTGGGGGACCCGGGGGATTCACCCCTCCACTTT
TRBV4-2,TRBD2,.,TRBJ2-3,CASSHTGTSGGTDTQYF,TGTGCCAGCAGCCATACCGGGACTAGCGGGGGCACAGATACGCAGTATTTT
TRBV12-3/TRBV12-4,.,.,TRBJ2-7,CASSLTSEQYF,TGTGCCAGCAGTTTAACTAGCGAGCAGTACTTC
TRBV5-6,TRBD1,.,TRBJ1-1,CASSYRGKGMNTEAFF,TGTGCCAGCAGCTACAGGGGTAAAGGGATGAACACTGAAGCTTTCTTT
TRBV27,TRBD1,few,TRBJ2-1,CASRLPGQGMNEQFF,TGTGCCAGCAGACTCCCGGGACAGGGTATGAATGAGCAGTTCTTC
TRBV27,TRBD2,.,TRBJ2-5,CASSLFPRLAGGQETQYF,TGTGCCAGCAGTTTATTTCCCCGCCTAGCGGGGGGACAAGAGACCCAGTACTTC
TRBV5-6,TRBD1,.,TRBJ1-2,CASSMRDREFYGYTF,TGTGCCAGCAGCATGCGGGACAGGGAGTTCTATGGCTACACCTTC
TRBV30,.,.,TRBJ2-3,CAWSVRGGRTDTQYF,TGTGCCTGGAGTGTAAGGGGGGGGCGAACAGATACGCAGTATTTT
TRBV12-2,.,once,TRBJ2-6,CASRYATGSGANVLTF,TGTGCAAGTCGATATGCGACGGGCTCTGGGGCCAACGTCCTGACTTTC
TRBV9,TRBD1,.,TRBJ1-2,CASSPNDRAYGYTF,TGTGCCAGCAGCCCCAATGACAGGGCCTATGGCTACACCTTC
TRBV20-1,.,.,TRBJ2-7,CSATAYEQYF,TGCAGTGCTACAGCCTACGAGCAGTACTTC
TRBV9,.,.,TRBJ1-3,CASSRDTQTTGGNTIYF,TGTGCCAGCAGCCGGGACACTCAAACCACGGGGGGAAACACCATATATTTT
TRBV27,TRBD1,.,TRBJ2-7,CASSFRTTGQVAYEQYF,TGTGCCAGCAGTTTTCGGACAACGGGACAGGTCGCCTACGAGCAGTACTTC
TRBV7-9,.,once,TRBJ1-4,CASTNTPLGEKLFF,TGTGCCAGTACCAACACTCCACTCGGGGAAAAACTGTTTTTT
TRBV6-5,TRBD1,.,TRBJ2-2,CASRTGGASGELFF,TGTGCCAGCCGAACAGGGGGCGCATCCGGGGAGCTGTTTTTT
TRBV28,.,.,TRBJ2-2,CASLGDDGELFF,TGTGCCAGCTTAGGAGATGACGGGGAGCTGTTTTTT
TRBV7-3,.,.,TRBJ2-7,CASSLTHSYEQYF,TGTGCCAGCAGCTTAACCCACTCCTACGAGCAGTACTTC
TRBV9,TRBD1,.,TRBJ2-5,CASSPRPGQALWMETQYF,TGTGCCAGCAGCCCCCGGCCGGGACAGGCGTTATGGATGGAGACCCAGTACTTC
TRBV15,.,.,TRBJ2-3,CATSYDGSTDTQYF,TGTGCCACCAGCTATGACGGGAGTACAGATACGCAGTATTTT
TRBV5-4,.,.,TRBJ1-4,CASSLGLAGEKLFF,TGTGCCAGCAGCTTGGGGTTGGCGGGTGAAAAACTGTTTTTT
TRBV27,TRBD1,.,TRBJ1-4,CASSLTGAFYEKLFF,TGTGCCAGCAGTTTGACAGGGGCCTTTTATGAAAAACTGTTTTTT
TRBV7-2,TRBD1,once,TRBJ1-2,CASSLADRVVYGYTF,TGTGCCAGCAGCTTAGCCGACAGGGTAGTGTATGGCTACACCTTC
TRBV7-9,.,.,TRBJ1-4,CASSLVQDKLFF,TGTGCCAGCAGCTTAGTTCAGGATAAACTGTTTTTT
TRBV7-9,TRBD2,.,TRBJ2-1,CASSGNPSGLAGEQFF,TGTGCCAGCAGCGGCAATCCTTCTGGACTAGCGGGGGAGCAGTTCTTC
TRBV10-1,.,.,TRBJ1-2,CASSVQGTYGYTF,TGCGCCAGCAGTGTTCAGGGGACCTATGGCTACACCTTC
TRBV6-6,TRBD1,.,TRBJ2-7,CASRYGQGFSYEQYF,TGTGCCAGCAGGTATGGACAGGGGTTCTCCTACGAGCAGTACTTC